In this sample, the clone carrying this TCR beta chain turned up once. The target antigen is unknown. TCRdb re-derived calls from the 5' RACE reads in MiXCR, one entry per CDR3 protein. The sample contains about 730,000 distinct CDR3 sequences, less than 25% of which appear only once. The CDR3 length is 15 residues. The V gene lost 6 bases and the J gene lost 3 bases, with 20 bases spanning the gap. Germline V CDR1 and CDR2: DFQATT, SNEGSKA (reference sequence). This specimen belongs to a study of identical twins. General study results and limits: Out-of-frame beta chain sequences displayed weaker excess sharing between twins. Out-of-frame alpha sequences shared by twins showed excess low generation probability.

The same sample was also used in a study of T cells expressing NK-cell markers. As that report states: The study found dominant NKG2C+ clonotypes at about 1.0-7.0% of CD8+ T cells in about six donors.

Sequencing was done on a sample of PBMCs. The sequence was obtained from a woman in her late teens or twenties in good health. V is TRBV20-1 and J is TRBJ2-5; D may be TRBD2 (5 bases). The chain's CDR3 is CSALILEGAKETQYF. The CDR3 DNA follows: TGCAGTGCCTTAATTTTAGAGGGCGCGAAAGAGACCCAGTACTTC.